A single sample is the source of the 6 T cell receptor beta chains below, sequenced in a study of beta chain features in type 1 diabetes. Every bit of the isolated RNA underwent reverse transcription, so sequencing read expressed TCRB transcripts. Assay: immunoSEQ multiplex PCR; the TCRdb copy retains only in-frame clones and omits some. This sample has under 400,000 clones, with 14% found just once. Sequencing input: central memory CD4+ T cells from blood. The origin of the receptors is a man between 25 and 39 years old in good health.

This chain uses TRBV6-1 with TRBJ2-2; TRBD2 matches at 12 bases. The CDR3 length is 15 residues. Trimming cost V 6 bases and J 8 bases; bases outside gene matches: 7. CDR1 is MNHNS and CDR2 is SASEGT in the germline V gene. The CDR3 DNA reads TGTGCCAGCAGGGTCGGGACTAGCGGGCAGGGGGAGCTGTTTTTT. Translating it yields CASRVGTSGQGELFF.

V is TRBV7-2 and J is TRBJ2-1; 7 bases match TRBD1. The V and J ends lost 5 bases and 2 bases, in that order; junction bases with no gene match: 3. This CDR3 is built from 14 residues. Germline assignment: CDR1 SGHTA and CDR2 FQGNSA. CDR3 coding DNA: TGTGCCAGCAGCATCGGGACAGCCTACAATGAGCAGTTCTTC. Translated, it gives CASSIGTAYNEQFF.

The chain links TRBV6-1 to TRBJ1-6, with D unclear. Germline V gene lookup returns CDR1 MNHNS and CDR2 SASEGT. The CDR3 length is 13 residues. The germline V and J ends were trimmed by 0 bases and 10 bases, with 7 bases remaining between them. The CDR3, as DNA: TGTGCCAGCAGTGAAGCGCCGACCTCACCCCTCCACTTT. Amino acid sequence: CASSEAPTSPLHF.

A few counts support this clone. The V and J genes are TRBV29-1 and TRBJ1-2; 7 bases fit TRBD1. The J segment lost 6 bases and the V segment lost 1 base, leaving 5 bases of the junction unmatched. CDR1 is SQVTM and CDR2 is ANQGSEA in the germline V gene. CDR3 length: 13 amino acids. The DNA for the CDR3 is TGCAGCGTTGAAGCCGCAGGGGGGGATGGCTACACCTTC. Protein: CSVEAAGGDGYTF.

This clone appeared a few times. The V gene is TRBV9, the J gene TRBJ2-3; 8 bases map to TRBD2. Germline loops: CDR1 SGDLS, CDR2 YYNGEE. V lost 4 bases and J lost 3; bases outside the gene matches: 10. The CDR3 totals 16 residues. The CDR3 loop reads CASSSTAGVGTDTQYF. In DNA form, the CDR3 reads TGTGCCAGCAGCTCCACAGCGGGAGTTGGGACAGATACGCAGTATTTT.

The chain couples TRBV29-1 to TRBJ2-2; TRBD1 matches 7 bases. V dropped 6 bases and J dropped 5; count of bases not matched to a gene: 0. This CDR3 is 11 amino acids long. Germline V gene data show CDR1 as SQVTM and CDR2 as ANQGSEA. Here the CDR3 reads CSVQGTGELFF. The CDR3 bases are TGCAGCGTACAGGGGACCGGGGAGCTGTTTTTT.